This T cell receptor beta chain was captured by sequencing in a study of blood T cell repertoires in COVID-19. Turning to the study itself: Spain, Italy and the United States supplied samples that represented acute and convalescent COVID-19. T cells, B-cell-depleted T cells, or PBMCs supplied cDNA or gDNA.

Method: immunoSEQ multiplex PCR; TCRdb's copy keeps in-frame clones and lacks some. The sample records a few hundred thousand clones, roughly 85% being singletons. V lost 0 bases and J 3 bases, leaving 12 bases between the germline ends. The germline V gene encodes CDR1 SGDLS and CDR2 YYNGEE. The CDR3 has 15 amino acids. The rearrangement links TRBV9 to TRBJ1-2, with D maybe TRBD1 (5 bases). The source material was peripheral blood. This receptor was taken from a man between 18 and 35 years old with active or convalescent COVID-19. CDR3 DNA: TGTGCCAGCAGCGTAGTTTCAGGGTTCGACTATGGCTACACCTTC. Amino acids: CASSVVSGFDYGYTF.